This TCR beta chain was sequenced in a study of blood T cells in healthy people across ages. Next came a second PCR, run for about 7 to 12 cycles, which used a sample-barcoded 5' primer along with a J-beta primer mix. Every molecule of cDNA carried a tag from a template-switch adaptor with 12 random nucleotides. TCRdb fed the 5' RACE reads into MiXCR, producing one record per CDR3 protein. This sample has roughly 1,800,000 distinct CDR3 sequences, with around 48% found just once. The CDR3 contains 14 residues. The germline V gene encodes CDR1 SEHNR and CDR2 FQNEAQ (reference sequence). V lost 2 bases and J lost 7; bases outside the gene matches: 6. The donors, aged roughly 6 to 90, were healthy Caucasians from Russia. For every donor, a draw yielded 8.5 to 10 milliliters of peripheral blood.

This TCR was sampled from a middle-aged woman in good health. The rearrangement joins TRBV7-9 to TRBJ2-3, with 7 bases matching TRBD1. The specimen sequenced was blood. The CDR3: CASSLNRGPHTQYF. The CDR3 DNA reads as TGTGCCAGCAGCTTAAACAGGGGACCACATACGCAGTATTTT.